What follows are 21 T cell receptor beta chains derived from one specimen sequenced in a study of T cell responses to AZD1222 COVID-19 vaccine. Sequencing was performed with immunoSEQ multiplex PCR; in TCRdb, only in-frame clones are kept and a portion is missing. The sample lists 150,000 or so clones, approximately 90% occurring once. The sequenced sample was peripheral blood, obtained on day 0 of AZD1222 vaccination. Source of these receptors: an adult in good health.

The chain carries TRBV19 and TRBJ1-1; possible D gene TRBD1, 5 bases. Trimming took 8 bases from V and 0 from J, leaving 10 bases between them. Germline loops: CDR1 LNHDA, CDR2 SQIVND (reference sequence). The CDR3 length is 13 residues. CDR3 DNA: TGTGCCAGTCGGCGGACAATGAACACTGAAGCTTTCTTT. Its protein product is CASRRTMNTEAFF.

This chain uses TRBV1 with TRBJ2-1; the D segment call TRBD2 is taken from the table without a DNA check. TRBV1 counts as a pseudogene. The CDR3 covers 16 residues. The CDR3 here is CTSSQDRASAWSEQFF. Written as DNA, the CDR3 is TGCACCAGCAGCCAAGATAGGGCTAGCGCCTGGAGTGAGCAGTTCTTC.

V usage is TRBV11-2 and J usage is TRBJ2-3; D may be TRBD1 or TRBD2 (5 bases each). Trimming took off 5 bases at V and 5 bases at J, with 29 bases between the two ends. The CDR3 consists of 19 residues. CDR1 is SGHAT, CDR2 FQNNGV, per germline. For the CDR3, the DNA is TGTGCCAGCAGCACCCGCAACGTACCGGGACCGAGGAAGCAAGATACGCAGTATTTT. It is translated as CASSTRNVPGPRKQDTQYF.

The chain is built from TRBV4-3 and TRBJ2-2; D is unresolved. V dropped 6 bases and J dropped 1 base, with 6 bases sitting between them. Germline V gene data show CDR1 as LGHNA and CDR2 as YSLEER. The CDR3 spans 13 residues. This CDR3 reads CASRDLNTGELFF. The CDR3 nucleotides are TGCGCCAGCAGAGACTTGAACACCGGGGAGCTGTTTTTT.

The chain is built from TRBV5-1 and TRBJ2-1, with D tentatively TRBD2 (5 bases). Per the germline V gene, CDR1 is SGHRS and CDR2 is YFSETQ. The length of the CDR3 is 15 residues. With 5 bases removed from V and 5 bases from J, the gap between germline ends came to 17 bases. This chain's CDR3 is CASREDLNDHNEQFF. The CDR3 DNA follows: TGCGCCAGCAGGGAGGATTTAAACGACCACAATGAGCAGTTCTTC.

This clone showed up just a few times. The chain uses TRBV28 and TRBJ2-3, with D uncertain. Germline V CDR1 and CDR2: MDHEN, SYDVKM. This CDR3 contains 13 residues. Trimming took off 2 bases at V and 6 bases at J, with 9 bases between the two ends. The CDR3 is CASSLRATDTQYF. The CDR3 DNA sequence: TGTGCCAGCAGTTTAAGAGCCACCGATACGCAGTATTTT.

The chain employs TRBV3-1 (or the pseudogene TRBV3-2) and TRBJ2-5, with D perhaps matching TRBD1 (5 bases). CDR1 and CDR2 from the germline V gene are LGHDT and YNNKEL (reference sequence). This CDR3 contains 14 residues. V dropped 6 bases and J dropped 4 bases, with 15 bases sitting between them. The CDR3 loop is CASSSLGVGETQYF. Written as DNA, the CDR3 is TGTGCCAGCAGTTCCCTAGGGGTTGGAGAGACCCAGTACTTC.

V is TRBV2 and J is TRBJ1-1, with D tentatively TRBD1 (5 bases). Trimming took 4 bases from V and 0 from J, leaving 9 bases between them. Germline V lookup: CDR1 SNHLY, CDR2 FYNNEI. This CDR3 has 14 residues. The CDR3 DNA follows: TGTGCCAGCAGTGGCGGGGGTATGAACACTGAAGCTTTCTTT. Amino acid sequence: CASSGGGMNTEAFF. Full variable domain (remainder filled in from reference TRBV2 and TRBJ1-1): EPEVTQTPSHQVTQMGQEVILRCVPISNHLYFYWYRQILGQKVEFLVSFYNNEISEKSEIFDDQFSVERPDGSNFTLKIRSTKLEDSAMYFCASSGGGMNTEAFFGQGTRLTVV.

This clone appeared once. In nucleotides, the CDR3 is TGTGCCAGCAGCCAGCTAACGGGACTAGGACTCTACGAGCAGTACTTC. Translating gives CASSQLTGLGLYEQYF. V and J are TRBV3-1 (or the pseudogene TRBV3-2) and TRBJ2-7; 8 nucleotides line up with TRBD2. Germline trimming cut 3 bases from V and 3 bases from J; bases unmatched to any gene: 10. Germline V gene data show CDR1 as LGHDT and CDR2 as YNNKEL (reference sequence). The CDR3 covers 16 residues.

This rearrangement joins TRBV2 to TRBJ2-3; TRBD2 matches 16 bases. The germline gives CDR1 SNHLY, CDR2 FYNNEI. The V segment lost 9 bases and the J segment 4 bases; nucleotides outside the gene matches: 16. This CDR3 comprises 19 residues. CDR3 coding DNA: TGTGCCAGAAGCTCATCCGGGACTAGCGGGAGGGCCGGTGCAGATACGCAGTATTTT. Residues: CARSSSGTSGRAGADTQYF.

The J gene is TRBJ1-2, the V gene TRBV24-1; D is ambiguous. The CDR3 has 13 residues. Germline lookup yields CDR1 KGHDR and CDR2 SFDVKD. Trimming cost V 4 bases and J 0 bases, with 5 bases left between them. CDR3 nucleotides: TGTGCCACCAGTGACAGGCCTAACTATGGCTACACCTTC. This translates into CATSDRPNYGYTF.

The chain links TRBV6-5 to TRBJ2-1; D possibly uses TRBD1 or TRBD2 (5 bases each). The CDR3 extends over 15 amino acids. CDR1 and CDR2 from the germline V gene are MNHEY and SVGAGI. The germline V and J ends were trimmed by 5 bases and 6 bases, with 17 bases remaining between them. The CDR3: CASSNRDPHSNEQFF. CDR3 nucleotide sequence: TGTGCCAGCAGTAACCGGGACCCACATTCCAATGAGCAGTTCTTC.

This clone occurred a few times. The V gene is TRBV28, the J gene TRBJ2-1, with 7 positions matching TRBD2. The CDR3 is made up of 16 amino acids. Germline trimming cut 4 bases from V and 0 bases from J; bases unmatched to any gene: 6. Germline V gene sequence: CDR1 MDHEN, CDR2 SYDVKM. The CDR3 loop reads CASSSRRGSSYNEQFF. CDR3 nucleotides: TGTGCCAGCAGTTCTAGGCGGGGGAGCTCCTACAATGAGCAGTTCTTC.

This chain connects TRBV28 to TRBJ2-1; D may be TRBD1 (6 bases). Germline assignment: CDR1 MDHEN and CDR2 SYDVKM. There are 15 residues in the CDR3. The V end lost 6 bases, the J end lost 0 bases, and 12 bases lay between the germline ends. The CDR3 bases are TGTGCCAGCAGCTACGACAGGAGCTCCTACAATGAGCAGTTCTTC. This gives the protein CASSYDRSSYNEQFF.

The sample holds a few counts of this clone. The V and J genes are TRBV7-2 and TRBJ2-2; 12 positions match TRBD1. Trimming cost V 5 bases and J 6 bases; bases outside gene matches: 13. The CDR3 has 18 residues. Germline V CDR1 and CDR2: SGHTA, FQGNSA. CDR3 sequence reads: CASSRIGGGDRGPGELFF. CDR3 nucleotides: TGTGCCAGCAGCCGGATAGGTGGCGGGGACAGGGGGCCCGGGGAGCTGTTTTTT.

The gene calls are TRBV7-9 and TRBJ1-2; D may be TRBD1 (5 bases). Looked up from germline, CDR1 is SEHNR and CDR2 is FQNEAQ (reference sequence). This CDR3 contains 13 residues. Trimming took off 6 bases at V and 4 bases at J, with 12 bases between the two ends. CDR3: CASSLTVIYGYTF. The CDR3 coding sequence is TGTGCCAGCAGTCTGACAGTGATCTATGGCTACACCTTC.

V is TRBV27 and J is TRBJ1-4; D is ambiguous. This CDR3 contains 11 residues. The germline gives CDR1 MNHEY, CDR2 SMNVEV (reference sequence). The V and J ends lost 7 bases and 14 bases respectively, with 14 bases between them. The CDR3 loop is CASTPEVCLFF. The CDR3 bases are TGTGCCAGCACCCCCGAGGTCTGCCTGTTTTTT.

The rearrangement links TRBV11-3 to TRBJ2-1; 7 bases fit TRBD2. The CDR3 is made up of 17 amino acids. Germline CDR1 reads SGHNT; CDR2 reads YENEEA. The V gene end was trimmed by 4 bases and the J gene end by 1 base; junction bases not matched to a gene: 10. The CDR3: CASSSPPLAASYNEQFF. The CDR3 DNA follows: TGTGCCAGCAGCTCCCCACCCCTAGCGGCGTCCTACAATGAGCAGTTCTTC.

V gene TRBV5-1 combines with J gene TRBJ2-7; 10 bases line up with TRBD2. V shed 2 bases and J 2 bases; nucleotides not matched to a gene: 1. The CDR3 runs 14 residues. CDR1 and CDR2 from the germline V gene are SGHRS and YFSETQ. CDR3 in amino acids: CASSFTSGTYEQYF. The CDR3 DNA is TGCGCCAGCAGCTTTACTAGCGGGACCTACGAGCAGTACTTC.

V gene TRBV5-1 combines with J gene TRBJ2-5, with 10 bases aligning to TRBD2. V dropped 4 bases and J dropped 7; count of bases not matched to a gene: 7. The CDR3 sequence is 14 residues long. The germline V gene has CDR1 SGHRS and CDR2 YFSETQ. The CDR3 spells CASSERTSGGTQYF. CDR3 coding DNA: TGCGCCAGCAGCGAAAGGACTAGCGGAGGGACCCAGTACTTC. Variable domain in full (rest from reference TRBV5-1 and TRBJ2-5): KAGVTQTPRYLIKTRGQQVTLSCSPISGHRSVSWYQQTPGQGLQFLFEYFSETQRNKGNFPGRFSGRQFSNSRSEMNVSTLELGDSALYLCASSERTSGGTQYFGPGTRLLVL.

The rearrangement links TRBV4-2 to TRBJ2-1; 8 bases fit TRBD2. The CDR3 extends over 17 amino acids. Trimming took 0 bases from V and 8 from J; bases not matched to a gene: 12. The V gene's germline CDR1 is LGHNA and CDR2 YNFKEQ. CDR3 region: CASSQEFPTSESYEQFF. The CDR3, as DNA: TGTGCCAGCAGCCAAGAGTTTCCGACTAGCGAGTCTTATGAGCAGTTCTTC.